The clone carrying this TCR beta chain was seen only a few times. The authors reverse transcribed all of the isolated RNA, so sequencing captured expressed TCRB transcripts. The method was immunoSEQ multiplex PCR; TCRdb's version includes in-frame clones alone and lacks a portion of them. The sample lists over 350,000 clones, over 13% seen once, with more than 0.015% in the top ten. This entry belongs to a study of beta chain features in type 1 diabetes. From germline, CDR1 is MNHEY and CDR2 SVGAGI. The CDR3 loop spans 14 amino acids. Trimming removed 5 bases from V and 2 bases from J, with 11 bases in between.

The sequencing input was naive CD4+ T cells from blood. The rearrangement uses TRBV6-5 and TRBJ2-3; D is unresolved. The clonotype comes from a young woman in good health. Here the CDR3 reads CASSLGQATDTQYF. CDR3 in DNA: TGTGCCAGCAGTCTTGGGCAGGCCACAGATACGCAGTATTTT.